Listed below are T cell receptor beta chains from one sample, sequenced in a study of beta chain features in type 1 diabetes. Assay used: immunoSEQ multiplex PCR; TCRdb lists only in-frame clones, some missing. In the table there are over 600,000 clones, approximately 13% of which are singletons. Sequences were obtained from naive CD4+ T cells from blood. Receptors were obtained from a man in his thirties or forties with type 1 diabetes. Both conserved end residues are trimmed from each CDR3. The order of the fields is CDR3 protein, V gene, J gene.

ATSRDQGTGNTIY	TRBV15	TRBJ1-3
ASSWDRGRGELF	TRBV28	TRBJ2-2
ASSPRSRVSTGELF	TRBV7-6	TRBJ2-2
ASSHRQGQETQY	TRBV5-1	TRBJ2-5
ASSIGTGGSNQPQH	TRBV5-1	TRBJ1-5
ASSLAYSGNTIY	TRBV6-5	TRBJ1-3
ASSLGAVFQPQH	TRBV28	TRBJ1-5
ASSDRDTFQETQY	TRBV14	TRBJ2-5
ASSDWANYGYT	TRBV6-1	TRBJ1-2
ASSQDSGQTYGYT	TRBV4-2	TRBJ1-2
ACGAGTRLNNEQF	TRBV30	TRBJ2-1
ASSYRRGVTGELF	TRBV6-6	TRBJ2-2
ASSDGRRGSTDTQY	TRBV9	TRBJ2-3
ASRSGIEGSPLH	TRBV28	TRBJ1-6
ASSPSASANQETQY	TRBV5-1	TRBJ2-5
ASSQTGQFSSYEQY	TRBV5-1	TRBJ2-7
ASSQETQGSQPQH	TRBV4-2	TRBJ1-5
ASSSHDRAANTEAF	TRBV11-3	TRBJ1-1
AGGSSYEQY	TRBV10-3	TRBJ2-7
ASSPRQERVLTDTQY	TRBV7-9	TRBJ2-3
ASSPSWGDGQPQH	TRBV7-8	TRBJ1-5
ASSRDRGKNEQY	TRBV6-5	TRBJ2-7
SVEDVPGNTIY	TRBV29-1	TRBJ1-3
ASSSTQDTETF	TRBV9	TRBJ1-1
SVAGVNTEAF	TRBV29-1	TRBJ1-1
ASSVSGGSYQETQY	TRBV9	TRBJ2-5
ASTDRGLGDTQY	TRBV6-5	TRBJ2-3
ASSVSGEANSPLH	TRBV2	TRBJ1-6
ASSPRLTEAF	TRBV18	TRBJ1-1
ASSLRQDNSPLH	TRBV11-2	TRBJ1-6
ASSLDRRDGYT	TRBV11-2	TRBJ1-2
AWRTGLGTVDTQY	TRBV30	TRBJ2-3
SIGGQGATEAF	TRBV29-1	TRBJ1-1
ASSPRGLATTYEQY	TRBV9	TRBJ2-7
ASRTGVSTEAF	TRBV2	TRBJ1-1
ASSPTGVPEAF	TRBV4-2	TRBJ1-1
AWSVRLSSYNSPLH	TRBV30	TRBJ1-6
ASSLRSQMNTEAF	TRBV7-9	TRBJ1-1
ASSYLNRGNYGYT	TRBV6-5	TRBJ1-2
ASSLAPSKETQY	TRBV7-2	TRBJ2-5
SVESTGNQPQH	TRBV29-1	TRBJ1-5
ASSYEAGGNYEQY	TRBV6-5	TRBJ2-7
ASLPQAGPNYEQY	TRBV28	TRBJ2-7
ASSYPGMRWDEQF	TRBV28	TRBJ2-1
SAGGQAGYT	TRBV20-1	TRBJ1-2
ASSRRRDTQY	TRBV27	TRBJ2-3
ASSTRTGTSYEQY	TRBV19	TRBJ2-7
ASSDSGTNEKLF	TRBV28	TRBJ1-4